This T cell receptor beta chain was identified during a study of blood T cell repertoires in COVID-19. Libraries were prepared by immunoSEQ multiplex PCR; TCRdb keeps only in-frame clonotypes and omits some of them. Altogether roughly 220,000 clones are present, approximately 82% being singletons, with the ten largest covering around 1.5%. Losses at the gene ends were 5 bases for V and 5 bases for J; bases not matched to a gene: 6. CDR1 is LNHDA and CDR2 is SQIVND in the germline V gene (reference sequence). This CDR3 comprises 14 residues. The V call is TRBV19, the J call TRBJ2-5, with 9 bases that match TRBD1. Sample: peripheral blood. The TCR sequence derives from a woman aged 40 to 49 who had recovered from COVID-19. CDR3 in DNA: TGTGCCAGTAGTCCACAGGGGGCTTGGGAGACCCAGTACTTC. This translates into CASSPQGAWETQYF.